One and the same sample provided the 14 T cell receptor beta chains below, sequenced in a study of T-cell memory formation after mild COVID-19. TCRdb analysed the 5' RACE reads with MiXCR anew, one entry per CDR3 protein. The table includes roughly 86,000 distinct CDR3 sequences, about 15% detected once. Sequenced sample: PBMCs or a T cell subset sorted from them (not recorded which). These receptors were obtained from a man younger than 35 who had mild COVID-19 (a few samples of this study predate the infection). Cell type and time point are not known.

This clonotype appeared many times. V and J are TRBV2 and TRBJ1-2, with D uncertain. The CDR3 is made up of 14 amino acids. The V gene lost 0 bases and the J gene lost 0 bases, with 5 bases spanning the gap. Germline V lookup: CDR1 SNHLY, CDR2 FYNNEI. The CDR3 reads CASSEAPANYGYTF. CDR3 sequence (DNA): TGTGCCAGCAGTGAAGCCCCAGCTAACTATGGCTACACCTTC. Complete variable domain (other parts from reference TRBV2 and TRBJ1-2): EPEVTQTPSHQVTQMGQEVILRCVPISNHLYFYWYRQILGQKVEFLVSFYNNEISEKSEIFDDQFSVERPDGSNFTLKIRSTKLEDSAMYFCASSEAPANYGYTFGSGTRLTVV.

This clonotype appeared a few times. V and J are TRBV7-2 and TRBJ2-5; 7 bases line up with TRBD2. The CDR3 length is 15 residues. The germline V gene encodes CDR1 SGHTA and CDR2 FQGNSA. V shed 4 bases and J 1 base; nucleotides not matched to a gene: 6. The CDR3 loop reads CASSSFERGQETQYF. The CDR3 DNA reads TGTGCCAGCAGCTCTTTCGAGCGGGGCCAAGAGACCCAGTACTTC.

The V call is TRBV6-2 or TRBV6-3, the J call TRBJ1-1, with unresolved D. Trimming took off 4 bases at V and 0 bases at J, with 3 bases between the two ends. Germline V lookup: CDR1 MNHEY, CDR2 SVGEGT. The CDR3 contains 12 residues. The CDR3 bases are TGTGCCAGCAGTTTCCTGAACACTGAAGCTTTCTTT. Translating it yields CASSFLNTEAFF.

This clonotype was recorded a few times. The chain uses TRBV5-1 and TRBJ2-1; D possibly uses TRBD1 or TRBD2 (5 bases each). CDR3 length equals 12 residues. The germline CDR1 and CDR2 sequences are SGHRS and YFSETQ. V was pared by 4 bases and J by 10 bases, with 12 bases between. The CDR3 spells CASSRGWDEQFF. The CDR3 nucleotides read TGCGCCAGCAGCAGGGGATGGGACGAGCAGTTCTTC.

The rearrangement uses TRBV7-9 and TRBJ1-2; 9 nucleotides line up with TRBD1. The trim removed 5 bases at V and 6 bases at J, leaving 4 bases unmatched. CDR1 is SEHNR and CDR2 is FQNEAQ in the germline V gene (reference sequence). The CDR3 extends over 13 amino acids. CDR3 residues: CASSLRTGDGYTF. The CDR3 nucleotides read TGTGCCAGCAGCCTCCGGACAGGGGATGGCTACACCTTC. Looking up the rest from reference TRBV7-9 and TRBJ1-2 gives the full variable domain: DTGVSQNPRHKITKRGQNVTFRCDPISEHNRLYWYRQTLGQGPEFLTYFQNEAQLEKSRLLSDRFSAERPKGSFSTLEIQRTEQGDSAMYLCASSLRTGDGYTFGSGTRLTVV.

V gene TRBV7-8 combines with J gene TRBJ2-5; 9 bases match TRBD1. Germline V gives CDR1 SGHVS, CDR2 FQNEAQ. V gave up 4 bases and J gave up 5 bases; unmatched junction bases: 8. The CDR3 contains 15 residues. CDR3 in amino acids: CASSSRDREYETQYF. Written as DNA, the CDR3 is TGTGCCAGCAGCTCCCGGGACAGGGAGTACGAGACCCAGTACTTC.

This clonotype showed up many times. The chain carries TRBV5-5 and TRBJ2-7; 7 bases align to TRBD1. The CDR3 covers 14 residues. Germline assignment: CDR1 SGHKS and CDR2 YYEKEE (reference sequence). J was trimmed by 3 bases and V by 4 bases; bases with no gene match: 7. This CDR3 reads CASSGGQVNYEQYF. For the CDR3, the DNA is TGTGCCAGCAGCGGTGGACAGGTAAACTACGAGCAGTACTTC.

This clonotype has only a few counts. The gene calls are TRBV7-9 and TRBJ1-2; D gene uncertain. Germline lookup yields CDR1 SEHNR and CDR2 FQNEAQ (reference sequence). The CDR3 runs to 14 residues. With 4 bases removed from V and 3 bases from J, the gap between germline ends came to 12 bases. The CDR3 here is CASSSTPVDYGYTF. CDR3 nucleotide sequence: TGTGCCAGCAGCTCAACTCCGGTGGACTATGGCTACACCTTC.

J is TRBJ1-2 and V is TRBV25-1; the D is unclear. Germline V CDR1 and CDR2: MGHDK, SYGVNS. Trimming pared 2 bases from V and 8 bases from J, leaving 6 bases between. The CDR3 is 11 residues long. CDR3 nucleotides: TGTGCCAGCAGTGAAGGTTGGGGCTACACCTTC. Amino acid sequence: CASSEGWGYTF.

The rearrangement joins TRBV29-1 to TRBJ1-2, with D hard to call. V was pared by 7 bases and J by 4 bases, with 13 bases between. The CDR3 is 12 residues long. CDR1 and CDR2 (germline): SQVTM, ANQGSEA. CDR3: CSAAMDPYGYTF. In DNA form, the CDR3 reads TGCAGCGCCGCCATGGACCCCTATGGCTACACCTTC.

This clonotype was counted only a few times. The chain recombines TRBV9 with TRBJ2-1, with D possibly being TRBD2 (6 bases). The germline V gene encodes CDR1 SGDLS and CDR2 YYNGEE. V lost 3 bases to trimming and J lost 9 bases, with 22 bases between them. The CDR3 extends over 16 amino acids. CDR3 sequence (DNA): TGTGCCAGCAGCGCTCCGACTAGGGGTCGGGTAGTTGAGCAGTTCTTC. Protein product: CASSAPTRGRVVEQFF.

This clonotype was picked up a small number of times. The V gene is TRBV20-1, the J gene TRBJ1-4; D is undetermined. The CDR3 length is 15 residues. The V gene's germline CDR1 is DFQATT and CDR2 SNEGSKA (reference sequence). Trimming pared 1 base from V and 0 bases from J, leaving 9 bases between. In DNA, the CDR3 is TGCAGTGCTAGAGGGACGCATGCAACTAATGAAAAACTGTTTTTT. Translating gives CSARGTHATNEKLFF.

The chain has TRBV12-3 or TRBV12-4 and TRBJ2-5; 10 bases are shared with TRBD1. Trimming took 10 bases from V and 4 from J; bases not matched to a gene: 6. The CDR3 length is 13 residues. The CDR3 bases are TGTGCCACCCGACAGGGGGCAAGAGAGACCCAGTACTTC. Translation: CATRQGARETQYF.

This clonotype has more than one count but fewer than ten. The J gene is TRBJ2-1, the V gene TRBV7-9; 8 bases are a match to TRBD1. The CDR3 extends over 15 amino acids. CDR1 and CDR2 (germline): SEHNR, FQNEAQ (reference sequence). V lost 5 bases to trimming and J lost 2 bases; unmatched junction nucleotides: 5. CDR3 in amino acids: CASSADRGAYNEQFF. The CDR3 bases are TGTGCCAGCAGCGCCGACAGGGGAGCCTACAATGAGCAGTTCTTC.